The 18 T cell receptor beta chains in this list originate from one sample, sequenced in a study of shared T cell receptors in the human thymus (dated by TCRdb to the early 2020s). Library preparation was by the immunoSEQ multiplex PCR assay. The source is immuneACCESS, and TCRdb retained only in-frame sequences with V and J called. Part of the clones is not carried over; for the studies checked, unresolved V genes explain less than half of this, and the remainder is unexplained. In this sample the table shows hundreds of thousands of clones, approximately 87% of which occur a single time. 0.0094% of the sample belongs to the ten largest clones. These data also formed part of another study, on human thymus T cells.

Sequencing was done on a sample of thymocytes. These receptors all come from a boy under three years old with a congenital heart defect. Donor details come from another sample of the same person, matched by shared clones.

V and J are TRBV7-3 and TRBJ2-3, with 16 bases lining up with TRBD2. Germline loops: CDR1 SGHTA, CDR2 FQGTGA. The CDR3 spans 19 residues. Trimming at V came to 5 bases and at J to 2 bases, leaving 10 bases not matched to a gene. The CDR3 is CASSHRGGLAGGPTDTQYF. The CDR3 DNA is TGTGCCAGCAGCCATCGTGGGGGACTAGCGGGGGGGCCCACAGATACGCAGTATTTT.

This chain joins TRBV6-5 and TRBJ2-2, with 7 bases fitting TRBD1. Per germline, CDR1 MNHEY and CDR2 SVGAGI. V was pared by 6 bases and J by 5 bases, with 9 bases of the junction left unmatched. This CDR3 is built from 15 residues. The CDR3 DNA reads TGTGCCAGCAGCCGCGACAGGGTTCGGACCGGGGAGCTGTTTTTT. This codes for CASSRDRVRTGELFF.

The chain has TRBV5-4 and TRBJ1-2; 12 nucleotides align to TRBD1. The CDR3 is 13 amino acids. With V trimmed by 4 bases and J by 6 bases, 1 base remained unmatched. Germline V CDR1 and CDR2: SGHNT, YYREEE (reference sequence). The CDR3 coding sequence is TGTGCCAGCAGCAGGGACAGGGGGCATGGCTACACCTTC. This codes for CASSRDRGHGYTF.

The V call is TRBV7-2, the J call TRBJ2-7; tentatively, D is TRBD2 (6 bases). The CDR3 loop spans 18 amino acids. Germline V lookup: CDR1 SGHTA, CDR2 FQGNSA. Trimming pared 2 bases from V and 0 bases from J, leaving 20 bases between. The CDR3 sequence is CASSLKTRAGKFSYEQYF. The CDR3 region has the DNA TGTGCCAGCAGCTTAAAGACCAGGGCGGGAAAGTTCTCCTACGAGCAGTACTTC.

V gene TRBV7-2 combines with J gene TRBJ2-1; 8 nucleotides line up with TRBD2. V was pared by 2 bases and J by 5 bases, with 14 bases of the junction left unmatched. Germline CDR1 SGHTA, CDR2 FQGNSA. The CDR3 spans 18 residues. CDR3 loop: CASSLFRRSLADNNEQFF. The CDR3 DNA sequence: TGTGCCAGCAGCTTATTTCGGCGGTCACTAGCGGACAACAATGAGCAGTTCTTC.

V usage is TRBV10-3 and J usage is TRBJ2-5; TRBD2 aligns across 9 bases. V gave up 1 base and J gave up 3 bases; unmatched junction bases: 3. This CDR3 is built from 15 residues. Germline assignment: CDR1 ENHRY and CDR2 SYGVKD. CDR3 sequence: CAISELVAGEETQYF. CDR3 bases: TGTGCCATCAGTGAGTTGGTAGCGGGGGAAGAGACCCAGTACTTC.

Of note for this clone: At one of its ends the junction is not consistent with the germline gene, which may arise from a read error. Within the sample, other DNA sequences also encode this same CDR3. The CDR3, as DNA: TGTGCCAGCAGCTTGGGACAGCCTAATTCCCCCCTCCACTTT. Translation: CASSLGQPNSPLHF. V usage is TRBV5-6 and J usage is TRBJ1-6; the D gene is possibly TRBD1 (5 bases). This CDR3 has 14 amino acids. Germline V gene data show CDR1 as SGHDT and CDR2 as YYEEEE.

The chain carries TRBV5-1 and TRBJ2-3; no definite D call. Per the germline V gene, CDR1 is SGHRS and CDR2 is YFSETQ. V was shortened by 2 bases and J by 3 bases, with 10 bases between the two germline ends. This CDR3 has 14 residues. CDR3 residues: CASSFWVGTDTQYF. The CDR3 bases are TGCGCCAGCAGCTTTTGGGTCGGGACAGATACGCAGTATTTT. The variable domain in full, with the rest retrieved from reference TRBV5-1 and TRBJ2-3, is KAGVTQTPRYLIKTRGQQVTLSCSPISGHRSVSWYQQTPGQGLQFLFEYFSETQRNKGNFPGRFSGRQFSNSRSEMNVSTLELGDSALYLCASSFWVGTDTQYFGPGTRLTVL.

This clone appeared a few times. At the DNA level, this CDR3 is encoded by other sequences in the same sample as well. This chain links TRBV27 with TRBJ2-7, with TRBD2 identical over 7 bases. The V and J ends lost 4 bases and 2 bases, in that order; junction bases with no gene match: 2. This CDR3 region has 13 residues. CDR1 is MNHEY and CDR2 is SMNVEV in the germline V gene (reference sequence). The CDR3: CASSSGGPYEQYF. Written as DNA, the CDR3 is TGTGCCAGCAGTTCGGGGGGTCCCTACGAGCAGTACTTC.

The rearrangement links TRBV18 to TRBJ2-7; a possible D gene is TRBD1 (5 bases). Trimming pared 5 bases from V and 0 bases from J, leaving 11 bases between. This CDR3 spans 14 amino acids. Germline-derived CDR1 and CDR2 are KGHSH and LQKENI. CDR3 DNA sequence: TGTGCCAGCTCATGGGGCGCGCGCTCCTACGAGCAGTACTTC. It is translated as CASSWGARSYEQYF.

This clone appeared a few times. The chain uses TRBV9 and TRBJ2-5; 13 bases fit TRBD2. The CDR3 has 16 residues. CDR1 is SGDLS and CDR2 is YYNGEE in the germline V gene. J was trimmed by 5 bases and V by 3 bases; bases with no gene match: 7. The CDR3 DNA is TGTGCCAGCAGCGAAGGGACTAGCGGGACGTTGGAGACCCAGTACTTC. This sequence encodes CASSEGTSGTLETQYF.

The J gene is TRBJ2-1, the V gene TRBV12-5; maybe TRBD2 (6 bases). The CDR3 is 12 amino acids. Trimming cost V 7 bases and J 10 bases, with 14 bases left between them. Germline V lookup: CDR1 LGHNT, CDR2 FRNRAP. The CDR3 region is CASAPHSGEQFF. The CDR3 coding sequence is TGTGCTAGTGCCCCCCATAGCGGCGAGCAGTTCTTC.

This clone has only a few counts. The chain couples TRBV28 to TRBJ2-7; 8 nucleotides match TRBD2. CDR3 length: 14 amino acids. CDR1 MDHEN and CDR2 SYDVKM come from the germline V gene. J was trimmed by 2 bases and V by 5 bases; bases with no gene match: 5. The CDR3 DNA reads TGTGCCAGCAGTACGGGACTAGAGACCTACGAGCAGTACTTC. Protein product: CASSTGLETYEQYF. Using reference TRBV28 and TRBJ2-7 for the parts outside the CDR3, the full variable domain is DVKVTQSSRYLVKRTGEKVFLECVQDMDHENMFWYRQDPGLGLRLIYFSYDVKMKEKGDIPEGYSVSREKKERFSLILESASTNQTSMYLCASSTGLETYEQYFGPGTRLTVT.

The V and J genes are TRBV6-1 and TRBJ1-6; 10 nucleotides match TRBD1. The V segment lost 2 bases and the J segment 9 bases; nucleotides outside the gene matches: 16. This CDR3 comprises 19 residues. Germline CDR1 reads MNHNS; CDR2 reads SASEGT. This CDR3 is CASSEPGTGVVIIRSPLHF. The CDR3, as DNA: TGTGCCAGCAGTGAACCGGGGACAGGGGTGGTAATTATTCGTTCACCCCTCCACTTT.

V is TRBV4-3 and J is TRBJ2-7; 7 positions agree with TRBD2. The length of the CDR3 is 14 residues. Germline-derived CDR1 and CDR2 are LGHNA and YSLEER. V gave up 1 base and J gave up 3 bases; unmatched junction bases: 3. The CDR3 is CASSQGEGIYEQYF. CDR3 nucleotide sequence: TGCGCCAGCAGCCAAGGGGAGGGTATCTACGAGCAGTACTTC.

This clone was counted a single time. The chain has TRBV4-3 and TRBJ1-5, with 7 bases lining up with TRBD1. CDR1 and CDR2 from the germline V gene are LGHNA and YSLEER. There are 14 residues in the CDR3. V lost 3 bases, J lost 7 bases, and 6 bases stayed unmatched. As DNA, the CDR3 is TGCGCCAGCAGCCAGCGACAGGGAAGACAGCCCCAGCATTTT. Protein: CASSQRQGRQPQHF.

The CDR3 DNA sequence: TGTGCCAGCAGCCAAAAGGCCGCCGGGACAGGGGACGTCTTGGCCAAAAACATTCAGTACTTC. It specifies CASSQKAAGTGDVLAKNIQYF. V gene TRBV16 combines with J gene TRBJ2-4; the match to TRBD1 covers 10 bases. The germline CDR1 and CDR2 sequences are KGHSY and FQNENV. The CDR3 spans 21 residues. V gave up 2 bases and J gave up 1 base; unmatched junction bases: 17.

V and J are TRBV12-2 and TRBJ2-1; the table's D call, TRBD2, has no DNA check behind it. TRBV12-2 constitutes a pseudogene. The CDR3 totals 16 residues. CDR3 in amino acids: CASRPRRRDSYNEQFF. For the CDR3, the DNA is TGTGCAAGTCGCCCCAGACGCCGGGATTCCTACAATGAGCAGTTCTTC.